A selection of T cell receptor beta chains follows, all from one sample in a study of T cells after yellow fever vaccination. TCRdb called the 5' RACE reads again in MiXCR, with one record for every CDR3 protein. The sample consists of around 400,000 distinct CDR3 sequences, 11% of them appearing once. The source material was PBMCs, sampled on the day of the first yellow fever vaccination. The receptors stem from a young man who received the YFV17D yellow fever vaccine. Both conserved end residues are part of each CDR3. D genes are given only for firm matches. Clone size is given for some rows only: seen once, a few or many times, or a class if the clone is expanded.

V,J,D,size,DNA,CDR3
TRBV5-1,TRBJ2-1,TRBD1,many,TGCGCCAGCAGCACCCGGGACAGGGGGCTCGATGAGCAGTTCTTC,CASSTRDRGLDEQFF
TRBV9,TRBJ2-6,NA,NA,TGTGCCAGCAGCGTAGATACAGCTACTGGGGCCAACGTCCTGACTTTC,CASSVDTATGANVLTF
TRBV5-6,TRBJ2-2,TRBD1,few,TGTGCCAGCAGCTCCCAGGACAGGGGCCCCGGGGAGCTGTTTTTT,CASSSQDRGPGELFF
TRBV13,TRBJ2-3,NA,NA,TGTGCCAGCAGTTGGGGCGAGTATTATCGCACAGATACGCAGTATTTT,CASSWGEYYRTDTQYF
TRBV29-1,TRBJ2-6,NA,few,TGCAGCGTTACAGGGAGCTCTGGGGCCAACGTCCTGACTTTC,CSVTGSSGANVLTF
TRBV5-4,TRBJ1-2,TRBD1,few,TGTGCCAGCAGCGGAGGGACAGGGGGTCACTATGGCTACACCTTC,CASSGGTGGHYGYTF
TRBV5-1,TRBJ1-3,TRBD1,NA,TGCGCCAGCAGCCCGGGACAGCTCTCTGGAAACACCATATATTTT,CASSPGQLSGNTIYF
TRBV7-9,TRBJ1-1,NA,NA,TGTGCCAGCAGCTTAGCAAACGTAGCTGAAGCTTTCTTT,CASSLANVAEAFF
TRBV7-2,TRBJ2-1,NA,many,TGTGCCAGCAGCTTCGGGTTAAGGGGGGCAGGGGCCGATGAGCAGTTCTTC,CASSFGLRGAGADEQFF
TRBV12-3/TRBV12-4,TRBJ2-1,NA,few,TGTGCCAGCAGTTTTTGGGGGCGGGTTGAGCAGTTCTTC,CASSFWGRVEQFF
TRBV7-9,TRBJ2-5,NA,few,TGTGCCAGCAGCCCAGACGGACAGAACCCTGAGGGAGAGACCCAGTACTTC,CASSPDGQNPEGETQYF
TRBV29-1,TRBJ2-4,TRBD2,NA,TGCAGCGGGGGAAGGGGACTAGATAACATTCAGTACTTC,CSGGRGLDNIQYF
TRBV5-1,TRBJ1-4,NA,few,TGCGCCAGCAGCTCCCGCCAGGCATTTGCAACTAATGAAAAACTGTTTTTT,CASSSRQAFATNEKLFF
TRBV7-2,TRBJ1-6,NA,NA,TGTGCCAGCAGCTTAGATCGGGGGCCCCTCCACTTT,CASSLDRGPLHF
TRBV7-9,TRBJ2-2,NA,NA,TGTGCCAGCAGCCTGACTAGTTCGGTCACCGGGGAGCTGTTTTTT,CASSLTSSVTGELFF
TRBV6-1,TRBJ2-2,NA,few,TGTGCCACGCGGGCGCGACGGGACACCGGGGAGCTGTTTTTT,CATRARRDTGELFF
TRBV5-1,TRBJ2-3,TRBD2,NA,TGCGCCAGCAGCTTGGCCCGTGGCGGGGGGGCTAGCACAGATACGCAGTATTTT,CASSLARGGGASTDTQYF
TRBV9,TRBJ1-2,TRBD1,few,TGTGCCAGCAGCGTAGCTACGCCAGGGGGTAACTATGGCTACACCTTC,CASSVATPGGNYGYTF